This T cell receptor (beta chain) emerged from a study of cytomegalovirus exposure and HLA in healthy donors. In regard to this clone: Its antigen is unidentified.

CDR3 length: 14 amino acids. Germline CDR1 and CDR2: SGHKS and YYEKEE (reference sequence). V was shortened by 2 bases and J by 7 bases, with 15 bases between the two germline ends. Use of 60 Vbeta and 13 Jbeta primers characterized the PCR. This table comes from immunoSEQ multiplex PCR, and its TCRdb copy is limited to in-frame clones, with some not included. The sample contains 85,000 to 130,000 clones, 60% to 80% of which appear only once. Findings of the study overall: Most observed TCR sequences were rare, whereas some public TCRs were detected in many donors. Later, TCR association rates were found to vary by HLA locus, highest for DRB1 and lowest for HLA-C.

This chain links TRBV5-5 with TRBJ1-2; D may be TRBD1 (5 bases). The material sequenced was PBMCs. The receptor was derived from a female donor in good health and CMV-seronegative. The CDR3 sequence: CASSFLGRIGGYTF. For the CDR3, the DNA is TGTGCCAGCAGCTTTTTGGGGCGGATAGGTGGCTACACCTTC.